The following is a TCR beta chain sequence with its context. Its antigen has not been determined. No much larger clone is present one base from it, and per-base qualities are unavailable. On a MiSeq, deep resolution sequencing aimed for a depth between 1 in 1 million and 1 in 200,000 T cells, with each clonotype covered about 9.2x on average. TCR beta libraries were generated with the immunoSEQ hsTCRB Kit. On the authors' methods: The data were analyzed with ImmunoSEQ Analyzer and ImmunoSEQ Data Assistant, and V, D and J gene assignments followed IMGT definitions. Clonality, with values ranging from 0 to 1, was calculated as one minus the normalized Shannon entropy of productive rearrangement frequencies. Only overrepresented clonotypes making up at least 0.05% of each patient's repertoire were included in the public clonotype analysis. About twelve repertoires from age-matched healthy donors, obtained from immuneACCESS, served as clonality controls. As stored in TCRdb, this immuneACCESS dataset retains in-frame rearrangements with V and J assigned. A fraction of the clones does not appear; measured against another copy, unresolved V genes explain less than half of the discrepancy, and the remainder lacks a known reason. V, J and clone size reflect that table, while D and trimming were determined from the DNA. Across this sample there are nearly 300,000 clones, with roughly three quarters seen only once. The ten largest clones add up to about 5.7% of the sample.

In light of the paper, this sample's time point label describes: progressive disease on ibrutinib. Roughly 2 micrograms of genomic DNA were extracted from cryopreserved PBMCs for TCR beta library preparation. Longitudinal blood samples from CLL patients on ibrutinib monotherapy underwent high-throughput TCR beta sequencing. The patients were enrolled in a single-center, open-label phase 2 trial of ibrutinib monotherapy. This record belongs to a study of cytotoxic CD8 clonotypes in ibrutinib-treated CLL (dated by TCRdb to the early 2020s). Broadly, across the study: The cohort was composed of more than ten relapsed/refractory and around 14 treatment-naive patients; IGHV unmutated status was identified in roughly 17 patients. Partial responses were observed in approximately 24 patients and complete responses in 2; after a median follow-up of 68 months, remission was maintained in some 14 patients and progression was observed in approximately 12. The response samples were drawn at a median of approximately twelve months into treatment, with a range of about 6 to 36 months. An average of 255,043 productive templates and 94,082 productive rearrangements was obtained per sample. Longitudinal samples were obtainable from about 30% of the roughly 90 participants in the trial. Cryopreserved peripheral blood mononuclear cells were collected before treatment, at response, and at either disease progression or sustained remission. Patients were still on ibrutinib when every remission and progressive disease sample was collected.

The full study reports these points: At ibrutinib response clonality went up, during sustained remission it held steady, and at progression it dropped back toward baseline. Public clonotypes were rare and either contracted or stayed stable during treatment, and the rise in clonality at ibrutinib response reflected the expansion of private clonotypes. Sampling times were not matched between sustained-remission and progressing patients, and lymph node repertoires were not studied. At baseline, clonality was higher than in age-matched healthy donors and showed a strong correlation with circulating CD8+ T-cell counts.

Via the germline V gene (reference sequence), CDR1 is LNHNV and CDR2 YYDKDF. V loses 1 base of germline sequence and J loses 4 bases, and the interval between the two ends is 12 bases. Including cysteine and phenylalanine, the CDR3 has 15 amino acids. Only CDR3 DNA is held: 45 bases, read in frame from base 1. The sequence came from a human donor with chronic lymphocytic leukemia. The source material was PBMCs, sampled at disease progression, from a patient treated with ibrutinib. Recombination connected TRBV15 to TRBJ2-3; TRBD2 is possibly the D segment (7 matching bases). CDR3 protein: CATSRGRGGADTQYF. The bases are TGTGCCACCAGCAGAGGGAGGGGGGGCGCAGATACGCAGTATTTT.